Following are 6 T cell receptor beta chains from one sample sequenced in a study of blood T cell repertoires in COVID-19. Here immunoSEQ multiplex PCR was the method, and the copy in TCRdb shows in-frame clones only, minus some. The table records approximately 30,000 clones, 76% of them present only once. The sequencing sample was made of peripheral blood. These receptors originate from a man aged 70-80 years with acute or convalescent COVID-19.

The chain employs TRBV6-6 and TRBJ2-4; D uncertain. Trimming took off 5 bases at V and 4 bases at J, with 21 bases between the two ends. Germline CDR1 reads MNHNY; CDR2 reads SVGAGI (reference sequence). The CDR3 length is 17 residues. CDR3 sequence reads: CASSQRSQLPDKNIQYF. For the CDR3, the DNA is TGTGCCAGCAGTCAGAGATCTCAACTTCCCGATAAAAACATTCAGTACTTC.

This chain links TRBV6-6 with TRBJ1-2; D call uncertain. The CDR3 extends over 16 amino acids. The germline CDR1 and CDR2 sequences are MNHNY and SVGAGI (reference sequence). V lost 6 bases and J 6 bases, leaving 23 bases between the germline ends. CDR3 residues: CASSPGGASTVNGYTF. The DNA for the CDR3 is TGTGCCAGCAGCCCCGGTGGTGCATCAACGGTGAATGGCTACACCTTC.

This chain connects TRBV11-2 to TRBJ2-5, with D perhaps matching TRBD2 (7 bases). CDR1 is SGHAT, CDR2 FQNNGV, per germline. Trimming removed 6 bases from V and 5 bases from J, with 16 bases in between. This CDR3 has 14 residues. The CDR3 is CASRGGGSGETQYF. In nucleotides, the CDR3 is TGTGCCAGCAGAGGGGGAGGGTCTGGGGAGACCCAGTACTTC.

This clone showed up just a few times. The V gene is TRBV28, the J gene TRBJ2-7; 12 bases are shared with TRBD2. This CDR3 has 15 amino acids. Germline CDR1 is MDHEN and CDR2 is SYDVKM. The V gene end was trimmed by 5 bases and the J gene end by 4 bases; junction bases not matched to a gene: 6. The CDR3 is CASSTRLAGVYEQYF. CDR3 in DNA: TGTGCCAGCAGTACCCGACTAGCGGGGGTATACGAGCAGTACTTC. The whole variable domain, remainder taken from reference TRBV28 and TRBJ2-7, is DVKVTQSSRYLVKRTGEKVFLECVQDMDHENMFWYRQDPGLGLRLIYFSYDVKMKEKGDIPEGYSVSREKKERFSLILESASTNQTSMYLCASSTRLAGVYEQYFGPGTRLTVT.

The V and J genes are TRBV14 and TRBJ2-5, with D perhaps matching TRBD2 (6 bases). V shed 2 bases and J shed 4 bases, with 8 bases lying between them. The CDR3 spans 13 residues. Germline assignment: CDR1 SGHDN and CDR2 FVKESK. Here the CDR3 DNA reads TGTGCCAGCAGCCAATGGAGGGCAGAGACCCAGTACTTC. This sequence encodes CASSQWRAETQYF.

The V gene is TRBV6-5, the J gene TRBJ2-1; 8 bases align to TRBD1. The CDR3 is made up of 13 amino acids. Germline-derived CDR1 and CDR2 are MNHEY and SVGAGI. Losses at the gene ends were 11 bases for V and 4 bases for J; bases not matched to a gene: 7. Here the CDR3 DNA reads TGTGCCGTCCGGGACAGGTTTTACAATGAGCAGTTCTTC. Its protein product is CAVRDRFYNEQFF.